Reported below is one T cell receptor (beta chain). These data come from a study of blood T cell repertoires in COVID-19. For the study at large: The study drew acute and convalescent COVID-19 samples from the United States, Italy and Spain. Nucleic acid was either cDNA or gDNA, and it came from T cells, B-cell-depleted T cells, or PBMCs.

Under the authors' procedure: Scientists estimated how many nucleated cells there were by amplifying reference gene primers. This table comes from immunoSEQ multiplex PCR, and its TCRdb copy is limited to in-frame clones, with some not included. That table is the source of V, J and clone size, and D and trimming were worked out from the DNA. Of approximately 90,000 clones listed, roughly 88% were seen once; the top ten hold about an eighth. This CDR3 spans 19 amino acids. V lost 9 bases and J lost 9; bases outside the gene matches: 28. The specimen was peripheral blood. The chain uses TRBV23-1 and TRBJ2-1, with 8 bases lining up with TRBD1. TRBV23-1 counts as an open reading frame of uncertain function. The source is a human donor in a cohort sampled during active COVID-19. In nucleotides, the CDR3 is TGCGCCAGGCCGTCCGGGACAGGCAGGTTCTTCTCCGTGGTTGGTGAGCAGTTCTTC. Protein product: CARPSGTGRFFSVVGEQFF.